The entry below gives a single T cell receptor beta chain sequence along with its context. What it binds is unknown. Treatment described: about 20 received Ad26.COV2.S at low or high dose, single or two shots; 5 received placebo; per-sample allocation not given. After the first vaccine or placebo injection, samples were drawn on day 63. This entry is derived from a study of Ad26.COV2.S vaccination and SARS-CoV-2 variants. Whole-study findings and limits: Spike-specific TCR breadth was greater in vaccine than placebo recipients.

Trimming left V 1 base short and J 4 bases short, with 15 bases between. The CDR3 runs 16 residues. CDR1 is LGHNT and CDR2 is FRNRAP in the germline V gene. Some clones are missing from TCRdb's copy, which holds only in-frame ones; the method was immunoSEQ multiplex PCR. Of fewer than 500,000 clones listed, about 93% are singletons. The genes are TRBV12-5 and TRBJ2-3; D gene uncertain. Sample: peripheral blood, taken in a trial of Ad26.COV2.S vaccine versus placebo. The receptor's source is a person between 18 and 65 years old who received the Ad26.COV2.S COVID-19 vaccine or a placebo. The CDR3 loop reads CASGLDMVHGADTQYF. The CDR3 DNA follows: TGTGCTAGTGGTTTGGATATGGTTCACGGTGCAGATACGCAGTATTTT.